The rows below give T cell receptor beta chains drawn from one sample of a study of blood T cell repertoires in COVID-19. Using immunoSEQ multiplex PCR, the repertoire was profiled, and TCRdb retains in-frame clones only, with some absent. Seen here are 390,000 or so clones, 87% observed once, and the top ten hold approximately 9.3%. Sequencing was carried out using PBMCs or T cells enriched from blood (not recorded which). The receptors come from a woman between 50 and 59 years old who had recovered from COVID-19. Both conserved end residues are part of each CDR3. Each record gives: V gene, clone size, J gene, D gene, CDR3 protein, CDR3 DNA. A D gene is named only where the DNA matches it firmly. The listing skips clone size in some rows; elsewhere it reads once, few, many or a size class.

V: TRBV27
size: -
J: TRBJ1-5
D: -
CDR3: CASPKWDAGGGNQPQHF
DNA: TGTGCCAGCCCTAAATGGGACGCCGGGGGTGGCAATCAGCCCCAGCATTTT

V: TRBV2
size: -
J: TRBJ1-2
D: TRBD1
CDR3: CASSERQGGGYTF
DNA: TGTGCCAGCAGTGAAAGACAGGGAGGTGGCTACACCTTC

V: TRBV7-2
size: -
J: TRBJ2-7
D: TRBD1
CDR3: CASSLRGQSNYEQYF
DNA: TGTGCCAGCAGCCTCCGGGGACAGTCAAACTACGAGCAGTACTTC

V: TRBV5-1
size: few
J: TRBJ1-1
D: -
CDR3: CASSRWGQNTEAFF
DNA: TGCGCCAGCAGCAGGTGGGGACAGAACACTGAAGCTTTCTTT

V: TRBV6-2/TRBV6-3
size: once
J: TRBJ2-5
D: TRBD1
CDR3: CASTPPYSYGQDQETQYF
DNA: TGTGCCAGCACCCCCCCTTACTCTTACGGACAGGATCAAGAGACCCAGTACTTC

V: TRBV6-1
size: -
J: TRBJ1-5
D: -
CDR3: CASSEAGGSDQPQHF
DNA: TGTGCCAGCAGTGAAGCCGGGGGTAGCGATCAGCCCCAGCATTTT

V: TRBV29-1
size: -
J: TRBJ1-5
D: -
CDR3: CSPGGPYIEGNQPQHF
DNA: TGCAGCCCAGGTGGGCCGTACATAGAAGGCAATCAGCCCCAGCATTTT

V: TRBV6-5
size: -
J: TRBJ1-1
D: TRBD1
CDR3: CASEPIDRASTEAFF
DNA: TGTGCCAGCGAGCCCATCGACAGGGCAAGTACTGAAGCTTTCTTT

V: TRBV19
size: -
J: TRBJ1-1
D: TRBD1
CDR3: CASTDPRTGKTEAFF
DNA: TGTGCCAGTACCGATCCCCGGACAGGGAAGACTGAAGCTTTCTTT

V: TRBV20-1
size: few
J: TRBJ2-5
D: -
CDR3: CSASEGPGETQYF
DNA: TGCAGTGCTAGTGAGGGTCCGGGAGAGACCCAGTACTTC

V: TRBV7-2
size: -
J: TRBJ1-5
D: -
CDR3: CASSFGGVSGQPQHF
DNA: TGTGCCAGCAGCTTCGGCGGGGTGTCAGGACAGCCCCAGCATTTT

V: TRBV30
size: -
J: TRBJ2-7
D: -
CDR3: CAWSVQNRADEQYF
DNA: TGTGCCTGGAGTGTACAGAACAGGGCGGACGAGCAGTACTTC

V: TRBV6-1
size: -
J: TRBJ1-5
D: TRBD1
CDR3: CASSESRQGRNQPQHF
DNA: TGTGCCAGCAGTGAATCGCGACAGGGGCGAAATCAGCCCCAGCATTTT

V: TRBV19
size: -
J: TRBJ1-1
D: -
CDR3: CASSIIYRQGWMNTEAFF
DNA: TGTGCCAGTAGTATTATTTATCGACAAGGATGGATGAACACTGAAGCTTTCTTT

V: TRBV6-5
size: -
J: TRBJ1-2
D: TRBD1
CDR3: CASSYRGQGLYGYTF
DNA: TGTGCCAGCAGTTACCGGGGACAGGGATTGTATGGCTACACCTTC

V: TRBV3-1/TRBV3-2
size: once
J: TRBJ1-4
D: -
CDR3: CASSRDGGGNEKLFF
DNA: TGTGCCAGCAGCCGGGACGGGGGAGGAAATGAAAAACTGTTTTTT

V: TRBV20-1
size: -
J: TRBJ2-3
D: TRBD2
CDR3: CSASISGGVADTQYF
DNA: TGCAGTGCTAGTATTAGCGGGGGGGTTGCAGATACGCAGTATTTT

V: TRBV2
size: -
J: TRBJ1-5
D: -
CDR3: CASGALANQPQHF
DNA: TGTGCCAGCGGGGCCCTCGCAAATCAGCCCCAGCATTTT

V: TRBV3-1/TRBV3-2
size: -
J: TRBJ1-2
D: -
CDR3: CASSQGDRGLGYTF
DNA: TGTGCCAGCAGCCAAGGAGATAGGGGGTTAGGCTACACCTTC

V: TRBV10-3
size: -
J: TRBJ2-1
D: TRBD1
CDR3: CAISVAGGYNEQFF
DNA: TGTGCCATCAGTGTGGCAGGGGGCTACAATGAGCAGTTCTTC

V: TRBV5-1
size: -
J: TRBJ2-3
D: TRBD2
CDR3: CASSSYGTSGGTDTQYF
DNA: TGCGCCAGCAGCTCCTACGGGACTAGCGGGGGCACAGATACGCAGTATTTT

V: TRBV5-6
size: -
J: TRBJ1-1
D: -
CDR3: CASSFNRVRTEAFF
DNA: TGTGCCAGCAGCTTTAACAGGGTGAGGACTGAAGCTTTCTTT

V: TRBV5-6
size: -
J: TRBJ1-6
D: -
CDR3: CASSRTGANSPLHF
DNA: TGTGCCAGCAGCCGTACGGGTGCTAATTCACCCCTCCACTTT

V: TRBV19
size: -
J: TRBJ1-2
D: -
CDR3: CASSIEVRGITSGYTF
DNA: TGTGCCAGTAGTATAGAGGTTCGGGGGATTACGTCTGGCTACACCTTC

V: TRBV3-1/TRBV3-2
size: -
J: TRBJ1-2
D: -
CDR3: CASSQDRRGSYTF
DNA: TGTGCCAGCAGCCAAGACCGGCGCGGGAGCTACACCTTC

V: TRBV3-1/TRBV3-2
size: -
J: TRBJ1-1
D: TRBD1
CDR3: CASSQTGTNTEAFF
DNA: TGTGCCAGCAGCCAGACAGGGACGAACACTGAAGCTTTCTTT

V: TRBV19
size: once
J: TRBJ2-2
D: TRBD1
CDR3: CASSETDRENTGELFF
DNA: TGTGCCAGTAGCGAGACCGACAGGGAGAACACCGGGGAGCTGTTTTTT

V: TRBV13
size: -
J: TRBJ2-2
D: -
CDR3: CASSSLASTNTGELFF
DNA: TGTGCCAGCAGCTCCCTGGCATCGACGAACACCGGGGAGCTGTTTTTT

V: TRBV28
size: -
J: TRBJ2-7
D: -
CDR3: CASSYRNYEQYF
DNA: TGTGCCAGCAGTTACAGGAACTACGAGCAGTACTTC

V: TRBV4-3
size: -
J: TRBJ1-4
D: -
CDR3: CASSQGTTSQGEKLFF
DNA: TGCGCCAGCAGCCAAGGGACGACTAGCCAAGGGGAAAAACTGTTTTTT

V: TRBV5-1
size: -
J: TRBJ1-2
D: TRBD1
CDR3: CASSFGQGDYGYTF
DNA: TGCGCCAGCAGCTTTGGACAGGGGGACTATGGCTACACCTTC